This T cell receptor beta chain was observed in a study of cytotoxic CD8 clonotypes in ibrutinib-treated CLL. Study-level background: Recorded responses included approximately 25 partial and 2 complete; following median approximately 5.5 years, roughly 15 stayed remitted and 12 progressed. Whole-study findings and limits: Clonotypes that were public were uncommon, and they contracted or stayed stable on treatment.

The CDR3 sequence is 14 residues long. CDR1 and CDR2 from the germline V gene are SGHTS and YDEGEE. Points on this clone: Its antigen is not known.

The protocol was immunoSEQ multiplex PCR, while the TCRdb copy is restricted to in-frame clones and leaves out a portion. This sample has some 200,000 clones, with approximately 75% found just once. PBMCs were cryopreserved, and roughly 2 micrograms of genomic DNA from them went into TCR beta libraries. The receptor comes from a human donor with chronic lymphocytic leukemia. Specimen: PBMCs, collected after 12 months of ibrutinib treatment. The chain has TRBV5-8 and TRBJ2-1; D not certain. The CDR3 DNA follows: TGTGCAGATGGTACCGGTATCTCCTACAATGAGCAGTTCTTC. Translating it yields CADGTGISYNEQFF.